This entry lists 27 T cell receptor beta chains sequenced from one sample in a study of OX40 agonist ivuxolimab in advanced cancers. Using immunoSEQ multiplex PCR, the repertoire was profiled, and TCRdb retains in-frame clones only, with some absent. The data hold about 52,000 clones, with 75% to 90% observed a single time. The source material was CD4+ or CD8+ T cells sorted from blood, sampled in a trial of the OX40 agonist ivuxolimab. These receptors were collected from an adult with an advanced solid tumor such as melanoma, head and neck, liver or kidney cancer.

V usage is TRBV7-9 and J usage is TRBJ1-5; 9 bases are a match to TRBD1. J was trimmed by 4 bases and V by 6 bases; bases with no gene match: 7. Germline V gene data show CDR1 as SEHNR and CDR2 as FQNEAQ (reference sequence). This CDR3 is built from 15 residues. CDR3 bases: TGTGCCAGCAGTCTTAACGGACAGGGGAATCAGCCCCAGCATTTT. Translating gives CASSLNGQGNQPQHF.

This rearrangement joins TRBV12-5 to TRBJ2-5, with D possibly being TRBD1 or TRBD2 (5 bases each). Germline assignment: CDR1 LGHNT and CDR2 FRNRAP. This CDR3 is built from 15 residues. Trimming removed 4 bases from V and 2 bases from J, with 14 bases in between. In DNA form, the CDR3 reads TGTGCTAGTGGTTGGGACCGGACAACTCAAGAGACCCAGTACTTC. Its protein product is CASGWDRTTQETQYF.

The rearrangement joins TRBV5-6 to TRBJ2-7, with 7 bases matching TRBD2. In germline, CDR1 is SGHDT, CDR2 YYEEEE. The CDR3 extends over 14 amino acids. Trimming took 3 bases from V and 9 from J; bases not matched to a gene: 12. The CDR3 bases are TGTGCCAGCAGCTGGGGACTTGGGATAGCGGGGCAGTACTTC. It specifies CASSWGLGIAGQYF.

The chain uses TRBV6-4 and TRBJ2-5; 12 bases map to TRBD1. Germline V gene sequence: CDR1 MRHNA, CDR2 SNTAGT. The CDR3 has 15 amino acids. Trimming at V came to 6 bases and at J to 5 bases, leaving 7 bases not matched to a gene. The CDR3 region has the DNA TGTGCCAGCAGCCCCGGGACAGGGGGCCTGGAGACCCAGTACTTC. The encoded protein is CASSPGTGGLETQYF.

V is TRBV7-6 and J is TRBJ2-7; 7 nucleotides line up with TRBD1. The CDR3 is 14 residues long. The V gene end was trimmed by 4 bases and the J gene end by 6 bases; junction bases not matched to a gene: 9. Germline V gives CDR1 SGHVS, CDR2 FNYEAQ. In DNA form, the CDR3 reads TGTGCCAGCAGCTCCCGGGACAGTACAGTCGAGCAGTACTTC. This codes for CASSSRDSTVEQYF.

DNA for the CDR3: TGTGCCAGCAGCTTGCCGGCCTCTGGGGCCAACGTCCTGACTTTC. It codes for CASSLPASGANVLTF. The rearrangement links TRBV5-4 to TRBJ2-6, with no clear D. The V end was cut by 1 base, the J end by 0 bases, with 5 bases between. CDR1 is SGHNT and CDR2 is YYREEE in the germline V gene (reference sequence). The CDR3 extends over 15 amino acids. The full variable domain, its missing parts supplied by reference TRBV5-4 and TRBJ2-6, is ETGVTQSPTHLIKTRGQQVTLRCSSQSGHNTVSWYQQALGQGPQFIFQYYREEENGRGNFPPRFSGLQFPNYSSELNVNALELDDSALYLCASSLPASGANVLTFGAGSRLTVL.

This chain uses TRBV5-1 with TRBJ2-7, with D hard to call. CDR1 is SGHRS and CDR2 is YFSETQ in the germline V gene. The V and J ends lost 0 bases and 5 bases respectively, with 12 bases between them. The CDR3 has 14 residues. DNA of the CDR3: TGCGCCAGCAGCTTGGAGGCGGTTCCGGACGAGCAGTACTTC. Translation gives CASSLEAVPDEQYF.

The chain is built from TRBV30 and TRBJ1-1; D is undetermined. The length of the CDR3 is 12 residues. The germline V and J ends were trimmed by 0 bases and 6 bases, with 8 bases remaining between them. Looked up from germline, CDR1 is GTSNPN and CDR2 is SVGIG (reference sequence). CDR3 sequence: CAWSVGSAEAFF. The CDR3 DNA is TGTGCCTGGAGTGTCGGATCGGCTGAAGCTTTCTTT.

CDR3 DNA: TGTGCCAGCAGTGAAAGACCTCCCGATGTGAACACTGAAGCTTTCTTT. It is translated as CASSERPPDVNTEAFF. V is TRBV6-1 and J is TRBJ1-1, with D hard to call. The length of the CDR3 is 16 residues. Between the trimmed V and J ends, which lost 2 bases and 0 bases, there was a span of 13 bases. Germline-derived CDR1 and CDR2 are MNHNS and SASEGT.

This clone was seen once. CDR3 in amino acids: CAWSGLQETQYF. The CDR3 nucleotides read TGTGCCTGGAGTGGGCTGCAAGAGACCCAGTACTTC. The rearrangement joins TRBV30 to TRBJ2-5; D is unresolved. In germline, CDR1 is GTSNPN, CDR2 SVGIG (reference sequence). This CDR3 region has 12 residues. V was pared by 1 base and J by 2 bases, with 5 bases between.

The chain uses TRBV10-3 and TRBJ1-6; 7 nucleotides align to TRBD1. V was pared by 4 bases and J by 0 bases, with 6 bases of the junction left unmatched. CDR1 and CDR2 (germline): ENHRY, SYGVKD. The CDR3 loop spans 17 amino acids. In DNA form, the CDR3 reads TGTGCCATCAGTGGGGACAGAGATAGCTCCTATAATTCACCCCTCCACTTT. Translation: CAISGDRDSSYNSPLHF.

This clone was seen a single time. This chain joins TRBV19 and TRBJ1-2; 7 bases map to TRBD1. Germline values: CDR1 LNHDA, CDR2 SQIVND (reference sequence). V trimming: 4 bases; J trimming: 4 bases; junction bases outside the gene matches: 12. The CDR3 totals 16 residues. For the CDR3, the DNA is TGTGCCAGTAGTAGCAGGACAGGACAAGCGGTCTATGGCTACACCTTC. It codes for CASSSRTGQAVYGYTF.

This chain links TRBV5-8 with TRBJ2-1; 7 bases agree with TRBD1. The trim removed 5 bases at V and 0 bases at J, leaving 5 bases unmatched. The CDR3 has 15 residues. Germline values: CDR1 SGHTS, CDR2 YDEGEE. CDR3 protein: CASRPPGGSYNEQFF. The CDR3 nucleotides read TGTGCCAGCAGGCCCCCAGGGGGCTCCTACAATGAGCAGTTCTTC.

This clone was observed once. The chain carries TRBV5-5 and TRBJ2-5, with TRBD2 matching 8 bases. Germline CDR1 and CDR2: SGHKS and YYEKEE (reference sequence). The V gene end was trimmed by 2 bases and the J gene end by 5 bases; junction bases not matched to a gene: 11. This CDR3 region has 16 residues. This CDR3 reads CASSFSGGLPRETQYF. Here the CDR3 DNA reads TGTGCCAGCAGCTTCAGCGGGGGTCTCCCTAGGGAGACCCAGTACTTC.

The rearrangement joins TRBV5-5 to TRBJ1-5, with D uncertain. The CDR3 has 13 residues. Trimming pared 6 bases from V and 9 bases from J, leaving 16 bases between. Germline assignment: CDR1 SGHKS and CDR2 YYEKEE (reference sequence). CDR3 nucleotide sequence: TGTGCCAGCATGCTTGGAGCTGGAGGGCCCCAGCATTTT. This encodes CASMLGAGGPQHF.

The chain combines TRBV5-4 with TRBJ2-7; no firm D call. Germline lookup yields CDR1 SGHNT and CDR2 YYREEE (reference sequence). V shed 0 bases and J shed 2 bases, with 9 bases lying between them. CDR3 size: 14 residues. The DNA for the CDR3 is TGTGCCAGCAGCTTGGACAGCAGTCCCTACGAGCAGTACTTC. Its translation is CASSLDSSPYEQYF.

The chain combines TRBV4-3 with TRBJ2-7; D perhaps matches TRBD2 (6 bases). The germline V gene has CDR1 LGHNA and CDR2 YSLEER. V lost 0 bases and J lost 0, with 15 bases in between. The CDR3 spans 17 residues. CDR3: CASSQDYGGGSSYEQYF. The CDR3 DNA is TGCGCCAGCAGCCAAGACTACGGGGGAGGCAGCTCCTACGAGCAGTACTTC.

V gene TRBV9 combines with J gene TRBJ1-2, with TRBD1 identical over 8 bases. This CDR3 has 14 residues. V gave up 0 bases and J gave up 4 bases; unmatched junction bases: 2. Germline V gene lookup returns CDR1 SGDLS and CDR2 YYNGEE. CDR3 amino acids: CASSVEGTGYGYTF. DNA of the CDR3: TGTGCCAGCAGCGTAGAGGGGACAGGCTATGGCTACACCTTC.

A single count supports this clone. The V and J genes are TRBV5-8 and TRBJ1-1; D is uncertain. Germline V CDR1 and CDR2: SGHTS, YDEGEE. V lost 0 bases, J lost 5 bases, and 8 bases lay in between. The CDR3 contains 13 residues. The CDR3 nucleotides are TGTGCCAGCAGCTTGGCCTATTTAACTGAAGCTTTCTTT. Translation gives CASSLAYLTEAFF.

The chain couples TRBV5-1 to TRBJ2-7; unclear D gene. Trimming stripped 0 bases from V and 7 bases from J, with 8 bases between. Germline V gives CDR1 SGHRS, CDR2 YFSETQ. The CDR3 is made up of 12 amino acids. DNA of the CDR3: TGCGCCAGCAGCTTGGCCGGAAGGGAGCAGTACTTC. It yields the protein CASSLAGREQYF.

V is TRBV4-1 and J is TRBJ2-3; 7 bases are shared with TRBD2. The length of the CDR3 is 15 residues. V was pared by 3 bases and J by 0 bases, with 3 bases of the junction left unmatched. Germline V gene data show CDR1 as MGHRA and CDR2 as YSYEKL. CDR3 DNA sequence: TGCGCCAGCAGCCATGATAGCGGGAGCACAGATACGCAGTATTTT. Its protein is CASSHDSGSTDTQYF.

The rearrangement uses TRBV27 and TRBJ2-7, with D perhaps assigned TRBD1 or TRBD2 (6 bases each). The germline gives CDR1 MNHEY, CDR2 SMNVEV (reference sequence). The V end was cut by 5 bases, the J end by 6 bases, with 17 bases between. This CDR3 is 14 amino acids long. The CDR3 DNA reads as TGTGCCAGCAGTCTCGGGGGCCCCACTGGCGAGCAGTACTTC. This sequence encodes CASSLGGPTGEQYF.

The rearrangement uses TRBV6-6 and TRBJ2-3; possibly TRBD2 for D (5 bases). Germline-derived CDR1 and CDR2 are MNHNY and SVGAGI (reference sequence). V lost 0 bases and J lost 1, with 5 bases in between. There are 14 residues in the CDR3. CDR3 DNA: TGTGCCAGCAGTTACTCGGGAGGCACAGATACGCAGTATTTT. Translated: CASSYSGGTDTQYF.

The chain employs TRBV2 and TRBJ2-7, with a weak D call TRBD2 (5 bases). This CDR3 comprises 12 residues. Germline CDR1 is SNHLY and CDR2 is FYNNEI. V dropped 8 bases and J dropped 7 bases, with 15 bases sitting between them. This CDR3 is CASSVASGEQYF. For the CDR3, the DNA is TGTGCCAGCTCGGTGGCCTCGGGGGAGCAGTACTTC.

This chain connects TRBV27 to TRBJ2-7; D gene unclear. This CDR3 has 16 amino acids. V was cut by 6 bases and J by 0 bases, with 18 bases left in between. Germline lookup yields CDR1 MNHEY and CDR2 SMNVEV (reference sequence). This CDR3 reads CASSSSRGPLSYEQYF. In DNA, the CDR3 is TGTGCCAGCAGCTCAAGCCGCGGCCCCCTCTCCTACGAGCAGTACTTC.

This clone was picked up one time. The chain joins TRBV7-9 to TRBJ2-1; D remains ambiguous. The CDR3 covers 13 residues. Germline V gives CDR1 SEHNR, CDR2 FQNEAQ (reference sequence). Trimming stripped 2 bases from V and 7 bases from J, with 9 bases between. CDR3 in DNA: TGTGCCAGCAGCTTAAGTGAGCAGAATGAGCAGTTCTTC. Its protein product is CASSLSEQNEQFF.

The chain employs TRBV15 and TRBJ2-2; possibly TRBD1 for D (5 bases). The CDR3 totals 17 residues. The V and J ends lost 4 bases and 0 bases respectively, with 15 bases between them. Germline CDR1 LNHNV, CDR2 YYDKDF (reference sequence). This CDR3 reads CATSTDSRASNTGELFF. The DNA for the CDR3 is TGTGCCACCAGCACTGACTCCAGGGCTTCGAACACCGGGGAGCTGTTTTTT.